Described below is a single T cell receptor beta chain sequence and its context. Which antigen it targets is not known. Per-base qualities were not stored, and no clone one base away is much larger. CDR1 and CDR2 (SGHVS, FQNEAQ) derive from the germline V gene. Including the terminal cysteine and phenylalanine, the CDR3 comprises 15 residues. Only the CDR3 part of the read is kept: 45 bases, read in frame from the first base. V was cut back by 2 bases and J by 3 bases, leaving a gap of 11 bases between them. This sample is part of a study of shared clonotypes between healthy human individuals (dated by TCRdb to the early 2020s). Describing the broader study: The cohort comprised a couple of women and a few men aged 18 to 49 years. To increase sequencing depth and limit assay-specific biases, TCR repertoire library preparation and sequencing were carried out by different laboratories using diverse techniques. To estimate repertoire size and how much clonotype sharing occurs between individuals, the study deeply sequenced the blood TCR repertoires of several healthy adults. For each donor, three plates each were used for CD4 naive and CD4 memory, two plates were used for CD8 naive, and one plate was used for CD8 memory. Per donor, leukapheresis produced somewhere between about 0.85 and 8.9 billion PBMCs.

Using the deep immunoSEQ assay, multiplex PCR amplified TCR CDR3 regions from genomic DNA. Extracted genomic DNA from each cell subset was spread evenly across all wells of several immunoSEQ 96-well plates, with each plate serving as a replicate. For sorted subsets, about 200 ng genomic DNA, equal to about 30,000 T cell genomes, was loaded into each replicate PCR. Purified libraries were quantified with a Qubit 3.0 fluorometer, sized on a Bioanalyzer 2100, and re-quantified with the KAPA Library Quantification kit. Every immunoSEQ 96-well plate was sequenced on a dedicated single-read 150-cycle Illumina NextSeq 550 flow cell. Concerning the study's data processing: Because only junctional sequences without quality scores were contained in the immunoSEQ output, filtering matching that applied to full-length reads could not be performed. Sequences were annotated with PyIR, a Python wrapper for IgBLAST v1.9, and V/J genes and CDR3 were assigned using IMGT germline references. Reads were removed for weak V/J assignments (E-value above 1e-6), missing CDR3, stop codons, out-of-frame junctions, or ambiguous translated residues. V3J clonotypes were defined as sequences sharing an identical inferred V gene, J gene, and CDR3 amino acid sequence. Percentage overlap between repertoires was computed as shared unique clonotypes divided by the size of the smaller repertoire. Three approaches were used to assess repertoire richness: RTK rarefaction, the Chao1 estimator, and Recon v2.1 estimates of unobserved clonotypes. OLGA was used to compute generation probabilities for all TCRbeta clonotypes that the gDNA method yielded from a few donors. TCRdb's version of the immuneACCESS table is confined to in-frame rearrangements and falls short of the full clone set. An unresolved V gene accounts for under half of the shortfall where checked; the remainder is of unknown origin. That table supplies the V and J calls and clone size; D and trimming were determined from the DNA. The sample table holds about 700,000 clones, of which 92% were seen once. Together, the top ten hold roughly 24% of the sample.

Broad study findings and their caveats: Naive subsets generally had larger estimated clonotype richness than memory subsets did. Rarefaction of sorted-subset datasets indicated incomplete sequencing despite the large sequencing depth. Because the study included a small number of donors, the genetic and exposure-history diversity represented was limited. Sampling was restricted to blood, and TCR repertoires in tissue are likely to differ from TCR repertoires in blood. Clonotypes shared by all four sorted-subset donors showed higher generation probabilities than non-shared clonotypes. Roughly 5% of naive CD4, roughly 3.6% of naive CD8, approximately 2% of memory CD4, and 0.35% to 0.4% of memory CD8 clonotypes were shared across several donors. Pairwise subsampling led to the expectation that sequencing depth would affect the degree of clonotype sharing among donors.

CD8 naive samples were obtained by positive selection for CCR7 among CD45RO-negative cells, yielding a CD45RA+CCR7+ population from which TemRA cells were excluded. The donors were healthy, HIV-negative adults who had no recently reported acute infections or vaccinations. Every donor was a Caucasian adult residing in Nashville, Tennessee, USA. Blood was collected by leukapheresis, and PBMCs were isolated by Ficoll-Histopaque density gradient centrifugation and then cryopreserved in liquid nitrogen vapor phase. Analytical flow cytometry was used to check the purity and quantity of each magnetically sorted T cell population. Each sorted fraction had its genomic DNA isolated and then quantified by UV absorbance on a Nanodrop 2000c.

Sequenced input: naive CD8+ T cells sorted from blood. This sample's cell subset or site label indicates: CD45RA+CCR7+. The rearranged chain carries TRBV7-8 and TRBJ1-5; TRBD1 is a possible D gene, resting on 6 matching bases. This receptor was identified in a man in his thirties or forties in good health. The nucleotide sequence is TGTGCCAGCAGCTTAATGAGACAGGTCAATCAGCCCCAGCATTTT. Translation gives CASSLMRQVNQPQHF.